This T cell receptor (beta chain) comes out of a study of T cells in Graves' hyperthyroidism and ophthalmopathy. It was RNA transcripts that yielded the amplified TCR beta CDR3 regions. The TCR CDR3 first-round RT-PCR relied on the HTBI primer set. TCRdb re-analysed the multiplex PCR reads in MiXCR, keeping a single row per CDR3 protein. This sample yields roughly 510,000 distinct CDR3 sequences, of which less than 25% are seen a single time; 26% belongs to the top ten. The CDR3 has 13 residues. V lost 5 bases and J 5 bases, leaving 13 bases between the germline ends. Germline lookup yields CDR1 SGHRS and CDR2 YFSETQ.

The sequenced sample was blood. The sequence derives from a man between 18 and 29 years old with Graves' hyperthyroidism. The chain recombines TRBV5-1 with TRBJ2-5; D ambiguous. In nucleotides, the CDR3 is TGCGCCAGCAGTCCCTTCGAAATGGAGACCCAGTACTTC. It translates to CASSPFEMETQYF.